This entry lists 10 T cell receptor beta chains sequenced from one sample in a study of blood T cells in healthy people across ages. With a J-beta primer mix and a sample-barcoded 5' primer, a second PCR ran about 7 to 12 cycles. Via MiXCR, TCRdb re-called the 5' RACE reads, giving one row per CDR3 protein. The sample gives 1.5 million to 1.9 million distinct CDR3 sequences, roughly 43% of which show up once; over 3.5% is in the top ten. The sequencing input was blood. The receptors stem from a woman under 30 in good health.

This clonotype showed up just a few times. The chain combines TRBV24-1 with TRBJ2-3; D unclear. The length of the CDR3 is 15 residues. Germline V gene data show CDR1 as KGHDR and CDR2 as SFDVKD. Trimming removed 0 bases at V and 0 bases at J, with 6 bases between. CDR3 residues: CATSDLSSSTDTQYF. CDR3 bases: TGTGCCACCAGTGATTTGTCGTCGAGCACAGATACGCAGTATTTT.

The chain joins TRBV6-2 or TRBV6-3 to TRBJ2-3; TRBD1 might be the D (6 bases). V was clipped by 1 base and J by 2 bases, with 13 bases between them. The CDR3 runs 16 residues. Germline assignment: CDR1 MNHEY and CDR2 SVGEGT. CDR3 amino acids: CASSYFYRDSTDTQYF. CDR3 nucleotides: TGTGCCAGCAGTTACTTTTACAGGGATTCCACAGATACGCAGTATTTT.

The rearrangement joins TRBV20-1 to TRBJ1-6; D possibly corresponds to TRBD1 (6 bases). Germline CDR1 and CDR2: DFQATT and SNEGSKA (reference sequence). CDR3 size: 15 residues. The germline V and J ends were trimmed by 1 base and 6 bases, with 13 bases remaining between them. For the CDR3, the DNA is TGCAGTGCTAGAGGGGGGCAGAGCAGTAATTCACCCCTCCACTTT. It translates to CSARGGQSSNSPLHF.

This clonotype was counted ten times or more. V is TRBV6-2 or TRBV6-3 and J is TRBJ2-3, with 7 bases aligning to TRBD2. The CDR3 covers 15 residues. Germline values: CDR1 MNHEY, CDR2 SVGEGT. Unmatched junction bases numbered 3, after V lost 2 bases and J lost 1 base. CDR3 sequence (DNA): TGTGCCAGCAGTTACAGCCTAGCGGGCACAGATACGCAGTATTTT. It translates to CASSYSLAGTDTQYF.

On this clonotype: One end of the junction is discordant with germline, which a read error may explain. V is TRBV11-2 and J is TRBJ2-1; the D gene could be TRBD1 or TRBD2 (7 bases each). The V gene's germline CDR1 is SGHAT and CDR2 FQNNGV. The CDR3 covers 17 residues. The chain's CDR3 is CTSSLRGRGRTYNKQFF. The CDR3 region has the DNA TGTACCAGCAGCTTAAGGGGGAGGGGGCGCACTTACAATAAGCAGTTCTTC.

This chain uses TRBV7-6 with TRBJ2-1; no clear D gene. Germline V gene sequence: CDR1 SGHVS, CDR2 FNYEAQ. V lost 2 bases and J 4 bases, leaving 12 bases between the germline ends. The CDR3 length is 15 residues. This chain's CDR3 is CASSLSRRPYNEQFF. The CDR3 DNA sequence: TGTGCCAGCAGCTTAAGCAGGCGACCATACAATGAGCAGTTCTTC.

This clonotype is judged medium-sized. CDR3 sequence reads: CSARDSAEYEQYF. CDR3 nucleotide sequence: TGCAGTGCTAGAGATTCAGCGGAATACGAGCAGTACTTC. The chain links TRBV20-1 to TRBJ2-7; possible D gene TRBD2, 5 bases. Germline V gene sequence: CDR1 DFQATT, CDR2 SNEGSKA (reference sequence). The CDR3 runs 13 residues. V lost 0 bases and J 4 bases, leaving 10 bases between the germline ends.

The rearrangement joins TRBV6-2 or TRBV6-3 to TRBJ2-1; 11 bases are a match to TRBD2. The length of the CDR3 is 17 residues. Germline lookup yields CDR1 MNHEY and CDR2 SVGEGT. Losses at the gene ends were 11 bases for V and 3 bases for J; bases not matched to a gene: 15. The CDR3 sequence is CAERLPLAGGLYNEQFF. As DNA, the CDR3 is TGTGCCGAGCGTCTCCCCTTAGCGGGGGGGCTCTACAATGAGCAGTTCTTC.

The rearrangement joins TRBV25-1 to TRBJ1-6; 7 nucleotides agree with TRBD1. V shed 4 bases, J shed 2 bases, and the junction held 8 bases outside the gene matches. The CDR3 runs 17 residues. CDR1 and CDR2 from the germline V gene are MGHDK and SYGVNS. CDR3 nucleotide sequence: TGTGCCAGCAGTGCCACGGGAGGGGGCCCCTATAATTCACCCCTCCACTTT. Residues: CASSATGGGPYNSPLHF.

DNA of the CDR3: TGTGCCAGCAGCCAATTGGAGTACGCTCACAATGAGCAGTTCTTC. Its translation: CASSQLEYAHNEQFF. V usage is TRBV3-1 and J usage is TRBJ2-1, with D unresolved. From germline, CDR1 is LGHDT and CDR2 YNNKEL (reference sequence). Trimming cost V 2 bases and J 5 bases, with 13 bases left between them. The CDR3 is 15 residues long.